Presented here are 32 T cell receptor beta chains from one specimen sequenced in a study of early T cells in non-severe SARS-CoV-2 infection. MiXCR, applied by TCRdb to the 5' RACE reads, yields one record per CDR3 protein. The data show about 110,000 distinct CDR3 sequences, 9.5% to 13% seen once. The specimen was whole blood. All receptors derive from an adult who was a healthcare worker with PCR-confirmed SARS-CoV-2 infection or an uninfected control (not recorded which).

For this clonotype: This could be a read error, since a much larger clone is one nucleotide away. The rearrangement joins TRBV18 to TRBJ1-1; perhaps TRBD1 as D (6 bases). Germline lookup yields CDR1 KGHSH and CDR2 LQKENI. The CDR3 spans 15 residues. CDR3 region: CANSIAGVMNTEAFF. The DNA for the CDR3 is TGTGCCAACTCAATTGCAGGGGTTATGAACACTGAAGCTTTCTTT.

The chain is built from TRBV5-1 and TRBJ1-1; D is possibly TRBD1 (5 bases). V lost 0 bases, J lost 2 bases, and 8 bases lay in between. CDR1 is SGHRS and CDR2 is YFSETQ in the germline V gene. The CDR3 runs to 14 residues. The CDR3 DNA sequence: TGCGCCAGCAGCTTGGGACAGATAAACACTGAAGCTTTCTTT. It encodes CASSLGQINTEAFF.

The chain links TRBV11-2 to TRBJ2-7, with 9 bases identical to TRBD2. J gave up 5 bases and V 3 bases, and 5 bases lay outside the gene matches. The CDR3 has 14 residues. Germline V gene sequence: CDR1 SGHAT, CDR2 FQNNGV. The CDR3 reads CASSFLAGGNEQYF. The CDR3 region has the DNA TGTGCCAGCAGCTTCCTGGCGGGAGGGAACGAGCAGTACTTC.

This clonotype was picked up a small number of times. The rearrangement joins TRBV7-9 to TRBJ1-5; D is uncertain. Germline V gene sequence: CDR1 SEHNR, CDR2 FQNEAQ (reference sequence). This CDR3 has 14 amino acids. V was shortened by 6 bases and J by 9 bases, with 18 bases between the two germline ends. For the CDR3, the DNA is TGTGCCAGCAGGCCCGTCTCGGAGGGTTCGCCCCAGCATTTT. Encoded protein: CASRPVSEGSPQHF.

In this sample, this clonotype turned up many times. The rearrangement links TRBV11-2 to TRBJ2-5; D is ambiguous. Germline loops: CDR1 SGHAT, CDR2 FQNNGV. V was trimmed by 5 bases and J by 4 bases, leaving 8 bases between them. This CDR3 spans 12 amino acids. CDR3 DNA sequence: TGTGCCAGCAGCCTCGCGCGAGAGACCCAGTACTTC. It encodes CASSLARETQYF.

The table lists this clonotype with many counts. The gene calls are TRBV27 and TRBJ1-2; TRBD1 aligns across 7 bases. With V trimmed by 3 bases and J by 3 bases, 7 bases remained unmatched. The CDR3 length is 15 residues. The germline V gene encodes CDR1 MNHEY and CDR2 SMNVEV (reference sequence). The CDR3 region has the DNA TGTGCCAGCAGTTTCATGGGGGGACAGCACTATGGCTACACCTTC. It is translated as CASSFMGGQHYGYTF.

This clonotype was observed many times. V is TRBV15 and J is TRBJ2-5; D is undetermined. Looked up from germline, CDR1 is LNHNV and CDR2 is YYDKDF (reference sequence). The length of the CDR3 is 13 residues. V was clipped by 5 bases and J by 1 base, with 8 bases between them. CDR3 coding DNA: TGTGCCACCAGCGGGGTCCTCCAAGAGACCCAGTACTTC. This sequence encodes CATSGVLQETQYF.

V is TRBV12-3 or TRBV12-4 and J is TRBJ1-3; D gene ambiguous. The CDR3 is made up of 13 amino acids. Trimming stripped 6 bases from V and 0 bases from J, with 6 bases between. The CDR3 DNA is TGTGCCAGCAGCCCTATCTCTGGAAACACCATATATTTT. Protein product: CASSPISGNTIYF.

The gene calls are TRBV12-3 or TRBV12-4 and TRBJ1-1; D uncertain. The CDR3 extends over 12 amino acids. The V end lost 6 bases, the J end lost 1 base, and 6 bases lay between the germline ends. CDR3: CASRPGNTEAFF. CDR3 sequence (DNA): TGTGCCAGCAGGCCGGGGAACACTGAAGCTTTCTTT.

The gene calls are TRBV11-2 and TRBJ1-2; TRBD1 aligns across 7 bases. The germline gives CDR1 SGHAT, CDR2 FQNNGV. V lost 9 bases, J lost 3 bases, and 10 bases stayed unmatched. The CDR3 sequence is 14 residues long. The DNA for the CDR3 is TGTGCCAGTGGATCCGGACAGGTTGACTATGGCTACACCTTC. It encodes CASGSGQVDYGYTF.

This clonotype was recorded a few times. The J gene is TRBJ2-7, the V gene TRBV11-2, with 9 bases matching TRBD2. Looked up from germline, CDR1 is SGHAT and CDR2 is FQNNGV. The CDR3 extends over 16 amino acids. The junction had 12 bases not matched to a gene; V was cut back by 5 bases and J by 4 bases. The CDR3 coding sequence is TGTGCCAGCAGCCTCGGACTAGCGACAAAAGAGTACGAGCAGTACTTC. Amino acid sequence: CASSLGLATKEYEQYF.

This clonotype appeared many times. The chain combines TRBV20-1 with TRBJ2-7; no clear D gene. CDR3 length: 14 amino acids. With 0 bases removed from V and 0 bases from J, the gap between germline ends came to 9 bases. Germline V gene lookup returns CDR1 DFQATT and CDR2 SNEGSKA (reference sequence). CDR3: CSARDSVNSYEQYF. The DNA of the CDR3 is TGCAGTGCTAGAGATTCTGTCAACTCCTACGAGCAGTACTTC.

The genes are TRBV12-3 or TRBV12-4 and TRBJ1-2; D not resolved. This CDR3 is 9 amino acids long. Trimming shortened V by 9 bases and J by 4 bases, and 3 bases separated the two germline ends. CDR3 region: CARFYGYTF. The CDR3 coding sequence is TGTGCCAGATTCTATGGCTACACCTTC.

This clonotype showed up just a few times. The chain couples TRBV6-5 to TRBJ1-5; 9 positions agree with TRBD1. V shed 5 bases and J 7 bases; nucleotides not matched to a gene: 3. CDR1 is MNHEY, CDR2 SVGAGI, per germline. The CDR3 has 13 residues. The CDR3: CASSDRGRQPQHF. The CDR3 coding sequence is TGTGCCAGCAGTGACAGGGGGAGGCAGCCCCAGCATTTT.

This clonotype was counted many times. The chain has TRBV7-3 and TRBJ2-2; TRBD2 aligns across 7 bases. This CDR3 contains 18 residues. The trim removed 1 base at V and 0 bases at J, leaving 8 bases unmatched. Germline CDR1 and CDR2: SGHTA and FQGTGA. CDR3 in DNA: TGTGCCAGCAGCTTAAAGGTCGGGGGGAAATCGAACACCGGGGAGCTGTTTTTT. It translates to CASSLKVGGKSNTGELFF.

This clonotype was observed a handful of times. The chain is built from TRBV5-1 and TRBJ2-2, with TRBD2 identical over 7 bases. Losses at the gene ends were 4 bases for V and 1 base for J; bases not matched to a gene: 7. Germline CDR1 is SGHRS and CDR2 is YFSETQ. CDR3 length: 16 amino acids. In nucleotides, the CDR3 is TGCGCCAGCAGCCCTGCGGGGGATAGGAACACCGGGGAGCTGTTTTTT. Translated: CASSPAGDRNTGELFF.

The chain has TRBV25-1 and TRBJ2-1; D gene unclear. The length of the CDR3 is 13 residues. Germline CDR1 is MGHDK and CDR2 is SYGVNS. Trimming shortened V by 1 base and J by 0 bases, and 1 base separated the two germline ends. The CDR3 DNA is TGTGCCAGCAGTGAATTCTCCTACAATGAGCAGTTCTTC. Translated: CASSEFSYNEQFF.

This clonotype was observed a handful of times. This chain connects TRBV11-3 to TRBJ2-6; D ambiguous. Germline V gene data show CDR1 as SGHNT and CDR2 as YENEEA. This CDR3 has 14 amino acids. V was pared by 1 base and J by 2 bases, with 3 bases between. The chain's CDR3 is CASSLGPGANVLTF. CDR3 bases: TGTGCCAGCAGCTTAGGCCCTGGGGCCAACGTCCTGACTTTC.

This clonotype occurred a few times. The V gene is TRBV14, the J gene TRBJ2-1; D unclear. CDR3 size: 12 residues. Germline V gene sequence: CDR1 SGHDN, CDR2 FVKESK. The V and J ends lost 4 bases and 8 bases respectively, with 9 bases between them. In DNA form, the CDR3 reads TGTGCCAGCAGCCCGCAGTGGGATGAGCAGTTCTTC. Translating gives CASSPQWDEQFF.

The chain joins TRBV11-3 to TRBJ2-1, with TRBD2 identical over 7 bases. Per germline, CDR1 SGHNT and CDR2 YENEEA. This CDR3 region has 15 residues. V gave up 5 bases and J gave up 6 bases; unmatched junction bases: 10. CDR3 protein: CASSPQGGDGNEQFF. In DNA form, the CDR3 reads TGTGCCAGCAGCCCTCAGGGAGGGGACGGCAATGAGCAGTTCTTC. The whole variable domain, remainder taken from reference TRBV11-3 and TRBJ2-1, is EAGVVQSPRYKIIEKKQPVAFWCNPISGHNTLYWYLQNLGQGPELLIRYENEEAVDDSQLPKDRFSAERLKGVDSTLKIQPAELGDSAVYLCASSPQGGDGNEQFFGPGTRLTVL.

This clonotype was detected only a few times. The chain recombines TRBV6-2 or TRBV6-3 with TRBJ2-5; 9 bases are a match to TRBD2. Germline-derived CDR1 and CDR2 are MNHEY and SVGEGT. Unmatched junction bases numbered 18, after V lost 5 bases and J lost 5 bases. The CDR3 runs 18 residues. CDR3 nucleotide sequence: TGTGCCAGCAGTCCTACTAGCGGGTCCACCCACCGATCGGAGACCCAGTACTTC. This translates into CASSPTSGSTHRSETQYF.

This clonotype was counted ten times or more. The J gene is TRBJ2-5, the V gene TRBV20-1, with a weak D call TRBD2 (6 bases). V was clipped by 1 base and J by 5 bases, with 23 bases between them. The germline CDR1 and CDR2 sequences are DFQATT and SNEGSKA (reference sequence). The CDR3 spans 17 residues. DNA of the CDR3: TGCAGTGCTAGAGGGTTCCGGGACTCCAGGGAGCGGGAGACCCAGTACTTC. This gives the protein CSARGFRDSRERETQYF.

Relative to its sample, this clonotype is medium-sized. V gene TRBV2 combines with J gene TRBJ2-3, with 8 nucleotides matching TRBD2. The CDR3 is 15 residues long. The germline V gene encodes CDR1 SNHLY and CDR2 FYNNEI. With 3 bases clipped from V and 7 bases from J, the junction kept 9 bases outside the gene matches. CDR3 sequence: CASSDAGGQVNTQYF. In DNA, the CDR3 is TGTGCCAGCAGTGACGCGGGGGGCCAAGTGAATACGCAGTATTTT.

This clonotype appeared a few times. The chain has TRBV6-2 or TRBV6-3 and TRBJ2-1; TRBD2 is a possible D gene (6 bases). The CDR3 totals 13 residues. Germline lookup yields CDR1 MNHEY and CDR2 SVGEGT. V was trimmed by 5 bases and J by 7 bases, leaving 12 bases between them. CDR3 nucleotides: TGTGCCAGCAGTGAGGGAGGCCGGAATGAGCAGTTCTTC. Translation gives CASSEGGRNEQFF.

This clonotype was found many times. The CDR3 DNA reads TGTGCCAGCAACCAGGGACAGGGTTTTTACGAGCAGTACTTC. Translated, it gives CASNQGQGFYEQYF. This chain joins TRBV7-9 and TRBJ2-7; 9 positions agree with TRBD1. The CDR3 has 14 amino acids. Losses at the gene ends were 7 bases for V and 4 bases for J; bases not matched to a gene: 8. Germline V CDR1 and CDR2: SEHNR, FQNEAQ (reference sequence).

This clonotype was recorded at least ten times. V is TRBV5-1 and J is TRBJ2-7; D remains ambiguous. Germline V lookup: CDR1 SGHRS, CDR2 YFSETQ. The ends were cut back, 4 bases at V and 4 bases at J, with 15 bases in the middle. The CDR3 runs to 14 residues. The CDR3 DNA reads TGCGCCAGCAGCCCGGACGCGTCCTCATACGAGCAGTACTTC. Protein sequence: CASSPDASSYEQYF.

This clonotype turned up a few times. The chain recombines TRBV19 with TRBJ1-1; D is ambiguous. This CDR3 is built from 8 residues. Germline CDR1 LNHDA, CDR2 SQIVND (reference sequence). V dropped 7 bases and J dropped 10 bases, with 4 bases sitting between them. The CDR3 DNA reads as TGTGCCAGTACTCGAGCTTTCTTT. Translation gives CASTRAFF.

The CDR3 nucleotides are TGTGCCAGCATTGGACTAGCGGGGGAGTATGGGGATACGCAGTATTTT. Translation: CASIGLAGEYGDTQYF. The chain has TRBV6-1 and TRBJ2-3; TRBD2 matches 13 bases. The junction had 10 bases not matched to a gene; V was cut back by 7 bases and J by 6 bases. Germline V CDR1 and CDR2: MNHNS, SASEGT. This CDR3 contains 16 residues.

CDR3: CASSPLGQGRTTDTQYF. CDR3 DNA sequence: TGTGCCAGCAGTCCTTTAGGACAGGGGAGAACCACAGATACGCAGTATTTT. V is TRBV12-3 or TRBV12-4 and J is TRBJ2-3; 9 bases align to TRBD1. CDR3 length: 17 residues. The ends lost 5 bases at V and 2 bases at J; junction bases unmatched: 11.

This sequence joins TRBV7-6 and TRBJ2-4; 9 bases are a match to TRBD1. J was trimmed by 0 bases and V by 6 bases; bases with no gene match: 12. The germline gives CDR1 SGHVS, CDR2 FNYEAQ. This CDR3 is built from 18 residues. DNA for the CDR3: TGTGCCAGCAGTCCCTGGGCCCGGGACAGGGTAGCCAAAAACATTCAGTACTTC. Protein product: CASSPWARDRVAKNIQYF.

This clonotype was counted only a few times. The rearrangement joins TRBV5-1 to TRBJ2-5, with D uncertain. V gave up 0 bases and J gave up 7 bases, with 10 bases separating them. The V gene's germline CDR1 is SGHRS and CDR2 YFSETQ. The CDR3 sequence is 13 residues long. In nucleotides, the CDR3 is TGCGCCAGCAGCTTGGATCAGAGTGGGACCCAGTACTTC. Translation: CASSLDQSGTQYF.

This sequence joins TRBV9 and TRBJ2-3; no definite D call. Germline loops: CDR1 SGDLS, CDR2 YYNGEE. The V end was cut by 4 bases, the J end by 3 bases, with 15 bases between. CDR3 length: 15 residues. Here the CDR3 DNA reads TGTGCCAGCAGCCCGCACTTAGAAGTTACAGATACGCAGTATTTT. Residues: CASSPHLEVTDTQYF.